The rows below give T cell receptor beta chains drawn from one sample of a study of human T cells and chemical hapten exposure. TCRdb used MiXCR to reprocess the RACE reads, holding one entry per CDR3 protein. The data contain around 120,000 distinct CDR3 sequences, roughly 13% of them singletons. The material sequenced was whole blood, taken in connection with sensitization to the hapten diphenylcyclopropenone (DPC). The receptors were sampled from a man aged 18-30 years with alopecia areata. Some clones in this sample may be carry-over from other donors' samples. CDR3s include the opening cysteine and the closing phenylalanine or tryptophan. Each record gives: clone size, D gene, J gene, V gene, CDR3 protein, CDR3 DNA. The D gene is left open where the match is weak. A row's size may be missing; if present it is once, few, many or a size class.

clone_size: few; d_call: .; j_call: TRBJ2-2; v_call: TRBV9; cdr3_aa: CASSGTGFSTGELFF; cdr3_nt: TGTGCCAGCAGTGGAACAGGGTTTTCCACCGGGGAGCTGTTTTTT
clone_size: few; d_call: TRBD2; j_call: TRBJ2-3; v_call: TRBV2; cdr3_aa: CASTLIGTSGGTRTDTQYF; cdr3_nt: TGTGCCAGCACCTTGATCGGGACTAGCGGGGGAACACGCACAGATACGCAGTATTTT
clone_size: .; d_call: TRBD2; j_call: TRBJ2-1; v_call: TRBV12-5; cdr3_aa: CASGLVPGAGGLLGNEQFF; cdr3_nt: TGTGCTAGTGGTTTGGTACCCGGAGCGGGGGGCTTATTAGGGAATGAGCAGTTCTTC
clone_size: .; d_call: TRBD1; j_call: TRBJ1-2; v_call: TRBV20-1; cdr3_aa: CSALIQGQGRNGYTF; cdr3_nt: TGCAGTGCTCTTATCCAAGGACAGGGGAGGAATGGCTACACCTTC
clone_size: few; d_call: TRBD2; j_call: TRBJ2-3; v_call: TRBV7-8; cdr3_aa: CASSFSSGGVSDTQYF; cdr3_nt: TGTGCCAGCAGCTTTTCTAGCGGGGGGGTTTCAGATACGCAGTATTTT
clone_size: .; d_call: .; j_call: TRBJ1-2; v_call: TRBV29-1; cdr3_aa: CSVLTGGDGYTF; cdr3_nt: TGCAGCGTTCTGACAGGAGGAGATGGCTACACCTTC
clone_size: few; d_call: .; j_call: TRBJ2-2; v_call: TRBV4-1; cdr3_aa: CASSQEISTANTGELFF; cdr3_nt: TGCGCCAGCAGCCAAGAGATATCCACTGCGAACACCGGGGAGCTGTTTTTT
clone_size: few; d_call: .; j_call: TRBJ2-1; v_call: TRBV6-2/TRBV6-3; cdr3_aa: CASTPPPNKAYSYHEQFF; cdr3_nt: TGTGCCAGCACCCCCCCTCCCAATAAGGCCTATTCCTACCATGAGCAGTTCTTC
clone_size: .; d_call: .; j_call: TRBJ2-3; v_call: TRBV28; cdr3_aa: CASSPRGGPSDTQYF; cdr3_nt: TGTGCCAGCAGTCCGAGGGGGGGGCCGTCTGATACGCAGTATTTT
clone_size: few; d_call: TRBD1; j_call: TRBJ1-2; v_call: TRBV4-1; cdr3_aa: CASSQPGQGFYGYTF; cdr3_nt: TGCGCCAGCAGCCAGCCGGGACAGGGGTTCTATGGCTACACCTTC
clone_size: .; d_call: .; j_call: TRBJ1-1; v_call: TRBV5-5; cdr3_aa: CASSSGSMNTEAFF; cdr3_nt: TGTGCCAGCAGCTCAGGGTCAATGAACACTGAAGCTTTCTTT
clone_size: .; d_call: TRBD1; j_call: TRBJ2-2; v_call: TRBV5-1; cdr3_aa: CASSEDREGTGELFF; cdr3_nt: TGCGCCAGCAGCGAGGACAGGGAAGGCACCGGGGAGCTGTTTTTT
clone_size: .; d_call: .; j_call: TRBJ2-1; v_call: TRBV12-2; cdr3_aa: CASRSRQYNEQFF; cdr3_nt: TGTGCAAGTCGCTCCAGACAGTACAATGAGCAGTTCTTC
clone_size: few; d_call: TRBD1; j_call: TRBJ2-7; v_call: TRBV29-1; cdr3_aa: CSVRRDRESEQYF; cdr3_nt: TGCAGCGTTCGACGGGACAGGGAATCCGAGCAGTACTTC
clone_size: many; d_call: .; j_call: TRBJ2-7; v_call: TRBV6-1; cdr3_aa: CASSERTIYEQYF; cdr3_nt: TGTGCCAGCAGTGAACGCACGATCTACGAGCAGTACTTC
clone_size: few; d_call: TRBD1; j_call: TRBJ1-1; v_call: TRBV27; cdr3_aa: CASKYRGYTEAFF; cdr3_nt: TGTGCCAGCAAGTACAGGGGATACACTGAAGCTTTCTTT
clone_size: .; d_call: .; j_call: TRBJ1-1; v_call: TRBV4-3; cdr3_aa: CASSQGVGAYGWNTEAFF; cdr3_nt: TGCGCCAGCAGCCAAGGCGTGGGAGCGTACGGCTGGAACACTGAAGCTTTCTTT
clone_size: few; d_call: TRBD1; j_call: TRBJ1-6; v_call: TRBV10-3; cdr3_aa: CAMQTGVDSPLHF; cdr3_nt: TGTGCCATGCAGACAGGGGTGGATTCACCCCTCCACTTT
clone_size: .; d_call: .; j_call: TRBJ1-1; v_call: TRBV11-2; cdr3_aa: CASSLYRLITEAFF; cdr3_nt: TGTGCCAGCAGCTTATACCGTTTAATCACTGAAGCTTTCTTT
clone_size: .; d_call: .; j_call: TRBJ2-5; v_call: TRBV7-6; cdr3_aa: CASSHNPSETQYF; cdr3_nt: TGTGCCAGCAGCCACAACCCATCGGAGACCCAGTACTTC
clone_size: few; d_call: .; j_call: TRBJ2-6; v_call: TRBV19; cdr3_aa: CASSIVRARAGANVLTF; cdr3_nt: TGTGCCAGTAGTATAGTACGGGCCAGGGCTGGGGCCAACGTCCTGACTTTC
clone_size: .; d_call: TRBD1; j_call: TRBJ1-6; v_call: TRBV18; cdr3_aa: CASSPGQHNSPLHF; cdr3_nt: TGTGCCAGCTCACCGGGACAGCATAATTCACCCCTCCACTTT
clone_size: few; d_call: TRBD2; j_call: TRBJ2-1; v_call: TRBV7-9; cdr3_aa: CASSPGPGLADYNEQFF; cdr3_nt: TGTGCCAGCAGCCCAGGGCCGGGACTAGCGGACTACAATGAGCAGTTCTTC
clone_size: few; d_call: TRBD2; j_call: TRBJ2-3; v_call: TRBV7-9; cdr3_aa: CASSLAGRGTDTQYF; cdr3_nt: TGTGCCAGCAGCCTAGCGGGGAGGGGCACAGATACGCAGTATTTT
clone_size: few; d_call: .; j_call: TRBJ1-1; v_call: TRBV5-1; cdr3_aa: CASSLGPMNTEAFF; cdr3_nt: TGCGCCAGCAGCTTGGGCCCGATGAACACTGAAGCTTTCTTT
clone_size: few; d_call: TRBD1; j_call: TRBJ1-1; v_call: TRBV6-2/TRBV6-3; cdr3_aa: CASTVEPRDRYLGTEAFF; cdr3_nt: TGTGCCAGCACTGTAGAACCGAGGGACAGATACTTGGGGACTGAAGCTTTCTTT
clone_size: few; d_call: .; j_call: TRBJ1-1; v_call: TRBV24-1; cdr3_aa: CATSDLRREAFF; cdr3_nt: TGTGCCACCAGTGATTTGCGCAGGGAAGCTTTCTTT
clone_size: .; d_call: .; j_call: TRBJ1-1; v_call: TRBV20-1; cdr3_aa: CSAVREAMNTEAFF; cdr3_nt: TGCAGTGCTGTCCGGGAGGCTATGAACACTGAAGCTTTCTTT
clone_size: .; d_call: .; j_call: TRBJ2-5; v_call: TRBV7-9; cdr3_aa: CASSFPGDQETQYF; cdr3_nt: TGTGCCAGCAGCTTCCCAGGGGACCAAGAGACCCAGTACTTC
clone_size: few; d_call: .; j_call: TRBJ2-1; v_call: TRBV4-2; cdr3_aa: CASSLGEASYNEQFF; cdr3_nt: TGTGCCAGCAGCCTAGGGGAGGCCAGCTACAATGAGCAGTTCTTC
clone_size: few; d_call: .; j_call: TRBJ2-5; v_call: TRBV12-3/TRBV12-4; cdr3_aa: CASRTEYQETQYF; cdr3_nt: TGTGCCAGCAGAACAGAGTACCAAGAGACCCAGTACTTC
clone_size: .; d_call: TRBD1; j_call: TRBJ2-4; v_call: TRBV5-1; cdr3_aa: CASSRQGGIQYF; cdr3_nt: TGCGCCAGTTCGCGACAGGGTGGCATTCAGTACTTC
clone_size: many; d_call: .; j_call: TRBJ1-1; v_call: TRBV7-9; cdr3_aa: CASSLGSREAFF; cdr3_nt: TGTGCCAGCAGCTTAGGGAGTCGTGAAGCTTTCTTT
clone_size: few; d_call: .; j_call: TRBJ2-3; v_call: TRBV5-6; cdr3_aa: CASSFRDPSTDTQYF; cdr3_nt: TGTGCCAGCAGCTTCCGGGACCCTTCCACAGATACGCAGTATTTT
clone_size: .; d_call: TRBD1; j_call: TRBJ2-3; v_call: TRBV29-1; cdr3_aa: CSVRQGTTDTQYF; cdr3_nt: TGCAGCGTCAGACAGGGGACCACAGATACGCAGTATTTT
clone_size: .; d_call: TRBD1; j_call: TRBJ1-1; v_call: TRBV10-1; cdr3_aa: CASSDRIPGQENTEAFF; cdr3_nt: TGCGCCAGCAGTGACAGAATACCGGGACAGGAGAACACTGAAGCTTTCTTT
clone_size: .; d_call: .; j_call: TRBJ2-1; v_call: TRBV4-1; cdr3_aa: CASSQEGSRVNEQFF; cdr3_nt: TGCGCCAGCAGCCAAGAAGGGTCGAGGGTTAATGAGCAGTTCTTC
clone_size: .; d_call: TRBD1; j_call: TRBJ1-4; v_call: TRBV11-2; cdr3_aa: CASSLGWTGDEKLFF; cdr3_nt: TGTGCCAGCAGCTTAGGATGGACAGGGGATGAAAAACTGTTTTTT
clone_size: many; d_call: TRBD1; j_call: TRBJ1-5; v_call: TRBV20-1; cdr3_aa: CSARDRDRGSNQPQHF; cdr3_nt: TGCAGTGCTAGAGACCGTGACAGGGGTAGCAATCAGCCCCAGCATTTT
clone_size: few; d_call: .; j_call: TRBJ1-2; v_call: TRBV29-1; cdr3_aa: CSVEGDGAGNYGYTF; cdr3_nt: TGCAGCGTTGAAGGCGATGGGGCCGGTAACTATGGCTACACCTTC
clone_size: .; d_call: .; j_call: TRBJ1-1; v_call: TRBV28; cdr3_aa: CASSNRVRDTEAFF; cdr3_nt: TGTGCCAGCAGTAACAGGGTCCGGGACACTGAAGCTTTCTTT
clone_size: .; d_call: TRBD1; j_call: TRBJ2-7; v_call: TRBV7-9; cdr3_aa: CASSWTGGIYEQYF; cdr3_nt: TGTGCCAGCAGCTGGACAGGGGGGATCTACGAGCAGTACTTC
clone_size: few; d_call: TRBD2; j_call: TRBJ2-1; v_call: TRBV24-1; cdr3_aa: CATSEPGLAYSYEQFF; cdr3_nt: TGTGCCACCAGTGAACCGGGACTAGCTTATTCTTATGAGCAGTTCTTC
clone_size: .; d_call: .; j_call: TRBJ1-5; v_call: TRBV25-1; cdr3_aa: CASSVGGNQPQHF; cdr3_nt: TGTGCCAGCAGTGTAGGGGGGAATCAGCCCCAGCATTTT
clone_size: many; d_call: .; j_call: TRBJ1-5; v_call: TRBV18; cdr3_aa: CASSPDSNQPQHF; cdr3_nt: TGTGCCAGCTCACCGGATAGCAATCAGCCCCAGCATTTT
clone_size: few; d_call: .; j_call: TRBJ1-1; v_call: TRBV6-2/TRBV6-3; cdr3_aa: CASSLEGGTEAFF; cdr3_nt: TGTGCCAGCAGTCTGGAGGGAGGGACTGAAGCTTTCTTT
clone_size: few; d_call: .; j_call: TRBJ2-1; v_call: TRBV24-1; cdr3_aa: CATSDTDGASPYNEQFF; cdr3_nt: TGTGCCACCAGTGATACGGACGGAGCGTCCCCCTACAATGAGCAGTTCTTC